The source of this T cell receptor (beta chain) is a study of cytomegalovirus exposure and HLA in healthy donors. Notes on the study in general: Donor immune exposure was known only as CMV serostatus.

This CDR3 region has 12 residues. In germline, CDR1 is SEHNR, CDR2 FQNEAQ (reference sequence). Worth noting for this clone: Antigen: not known. Compared with germline, one end of the junction differs, possibly owing to a read error.

60 Vbeta and 13 Jbeta primers were used in PCR. Repertoires were generated with immunoSEQ multiplex PCR, while TCRdb's copy carries only in-frame clones and drops some. The table shows 200,000 or so clones, with around 83% occurring only once. This chain uses TRBV7-9 with TRBJ2-4, with D possibly matching TRBD1 (5 bases). This TCR was recovered from a woman between 35 and 50 years old in good health and CMV-seronegative. The specimen was PBMCs. The CDR3, as DNA: TGTTCCAGCAGCTCACAGGAAAACATTCAGTACTTC. Amino acid sequence: CSSSSQENIQYF.